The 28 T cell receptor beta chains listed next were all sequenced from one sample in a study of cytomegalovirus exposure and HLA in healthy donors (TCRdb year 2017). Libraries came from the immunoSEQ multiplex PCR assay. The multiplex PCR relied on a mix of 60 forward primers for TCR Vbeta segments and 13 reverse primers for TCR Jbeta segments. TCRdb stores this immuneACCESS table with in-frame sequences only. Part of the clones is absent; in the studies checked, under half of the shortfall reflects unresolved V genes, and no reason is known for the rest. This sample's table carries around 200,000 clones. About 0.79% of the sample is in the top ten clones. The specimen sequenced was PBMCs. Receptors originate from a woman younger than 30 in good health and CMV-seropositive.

This CDR3 is CASSLAGDYGYTF. The CDR3 DNA reads TGTGCCAGCAGCTTAGCAGGGGACTATGGCTACACCTTC. The rearrangement joins TRBV7-6 to TRBJ1-2; tentative D call: TRBD1 (5 bases). V dropped 0 bases and J dropped 3 bases, with 5 bases sitting between them. There are 13 residues in the CDR3. CDR1 and CDR2 (germline): SGHVS, FNYEAQ.

The chain's CDR3 is CASSLGPGVVGANEKLFF. The CDR3 nucleotides read TGTGCCAGCAGCTTGGGCCCAGGGGTGGTAGGTGCTAATGAAAAACTGTTTTTT. The chain has TRBV5-6 and TRBJ1-4; possible D gene TRBD1, 6 bases. CDR1 and CDR2 from the germline V gene are SGHDT and YYEEEE. V was clipped by 0 bases and J by 3 bases, with 18 bases between them. The CDR3 is made up of 18 amino acids. Using reference TRBV5-6 and TRBJ1-4 for the parts outside the CDR3, the full variable domain is DAGVTQSPTHLIKTRGQQVTLRCSPKSGHDTVSWYQQALGQGPQFIFQYYEEEERQRGNFPDRFSGHQFPNYSSELNVNALLLGDSALYLCASSLGPGVVGANEKLFFGSGTQLSVL.

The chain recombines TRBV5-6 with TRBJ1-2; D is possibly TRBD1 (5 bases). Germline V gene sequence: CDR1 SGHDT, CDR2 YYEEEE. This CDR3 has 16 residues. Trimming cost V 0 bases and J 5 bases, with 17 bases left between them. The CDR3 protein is CASSLGLLGGTYGYTF. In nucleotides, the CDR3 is TGTGCCAGCAGCTTGGGTCTCCTGGGGGGAACTTATGGCTACACCTTC.

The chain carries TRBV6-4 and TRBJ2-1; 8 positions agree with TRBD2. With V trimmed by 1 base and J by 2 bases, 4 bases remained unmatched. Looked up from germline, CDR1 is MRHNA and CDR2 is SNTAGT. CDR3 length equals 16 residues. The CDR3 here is CASSDLAGTAYNEQFF. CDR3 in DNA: TGTGCCAGCAGTGACTTAGCGGGGACCGCCTACAATGAGCAGTTCTTC.

Written as DNA, the CDR3 is TGTGCCAGCTCACCGGCAGTGAGCAATCAGCCCCAGCATTTT. It encodes CASSPAVSNQPQHF. The chain is built from TRBV18 and TRBJ1-5; the D is unclear. The CDR3 length is 14 residues. Germline V lookup: CDR1 KGHSH, CDR2 LQKENI. The germline V and J ends were trimmed by 3 bases and 1 base, with 7 bases remaining between them.

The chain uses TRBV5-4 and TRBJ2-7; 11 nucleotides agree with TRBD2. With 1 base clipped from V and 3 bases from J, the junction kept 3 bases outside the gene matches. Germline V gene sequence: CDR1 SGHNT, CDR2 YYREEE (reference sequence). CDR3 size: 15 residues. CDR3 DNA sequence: TGTGCCAGCAGCTTGCGACTAGCGGGGAACTACGAGCAGTACTTC. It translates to CASSLRLAGNYEQYF. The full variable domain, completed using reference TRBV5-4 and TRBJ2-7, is ETGVTQSPTHLIKTRGQQVTLRCSSQSGHNTVSWYQQALGQGPQFIFQYYREEENGRGNFPPRFSGLQFPNYSSELNVNALELDDSALYLCASSLRLAGNYEQYFGPGTRLTVT.

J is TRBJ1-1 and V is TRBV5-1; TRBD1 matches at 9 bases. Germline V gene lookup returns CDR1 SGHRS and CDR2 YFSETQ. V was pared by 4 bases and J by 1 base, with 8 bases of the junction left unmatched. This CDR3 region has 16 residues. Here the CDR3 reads CASSELWGQGNTEAFF. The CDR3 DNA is TGCGCCAGCAGCGAATTGTGGGGACAGGGGAACACTGAAGCTTTCTTT.

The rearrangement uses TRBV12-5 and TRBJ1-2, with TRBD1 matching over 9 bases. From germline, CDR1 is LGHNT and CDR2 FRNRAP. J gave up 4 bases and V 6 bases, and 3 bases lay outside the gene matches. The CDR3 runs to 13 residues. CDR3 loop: CASGTGGSYGYTF. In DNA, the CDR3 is TGTGCTAGTGGGACAGGGGGATCCTATGGCTACACCTTC.

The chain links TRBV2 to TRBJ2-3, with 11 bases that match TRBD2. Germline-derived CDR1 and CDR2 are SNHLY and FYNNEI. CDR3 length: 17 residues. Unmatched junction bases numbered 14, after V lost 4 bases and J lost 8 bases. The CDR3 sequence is CASSGVLAGGQHGTQYF. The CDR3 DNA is TGTGCCAGCAGTGGAGTCCTAGCGGGAGGACAACATGGTACGCAGTATTTT.

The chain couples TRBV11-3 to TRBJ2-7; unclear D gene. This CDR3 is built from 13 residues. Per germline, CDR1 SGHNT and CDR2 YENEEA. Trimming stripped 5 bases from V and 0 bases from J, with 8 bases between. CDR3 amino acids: CASSRLSSYEQYF. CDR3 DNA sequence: TGTGCCAGCAGCCGACTGAGCTCCTACGAGCAGTACTTC.

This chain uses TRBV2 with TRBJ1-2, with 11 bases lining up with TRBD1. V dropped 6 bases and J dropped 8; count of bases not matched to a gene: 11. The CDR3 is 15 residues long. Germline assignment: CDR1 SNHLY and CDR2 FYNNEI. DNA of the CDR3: TGTGCCAGCAGCTACGGACAGGGGGCGTTTGGAGGCTACACCTTC. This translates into CASSYGQGAFGGYTF.

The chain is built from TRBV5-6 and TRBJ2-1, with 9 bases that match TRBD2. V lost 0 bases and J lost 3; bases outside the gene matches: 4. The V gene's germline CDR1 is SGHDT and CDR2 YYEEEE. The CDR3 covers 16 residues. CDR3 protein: CASSLGSGGHYNEQFF. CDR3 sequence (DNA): TGTGCCAGCAGCTTGGGAAGCGGGGGGCACTACAATGAGCAGTTCTTC.

CDR3 in DNA: TGTGCCAGCAGCATTGGGACTAGCCCTTTACAGTTCTTC. This codes for CASSIGTSPLQFF. The chain recombines TRBV9 with TRBJ2-1; 9 bases are shared with TRBD2. The trim removed 4 bases at V and 13 bases at J, leaving 9 bases unmatched. CDR1 and CDR2 from the germline V gene are SGDLS and YYNGEE. The CDR3 is 13 residues long.

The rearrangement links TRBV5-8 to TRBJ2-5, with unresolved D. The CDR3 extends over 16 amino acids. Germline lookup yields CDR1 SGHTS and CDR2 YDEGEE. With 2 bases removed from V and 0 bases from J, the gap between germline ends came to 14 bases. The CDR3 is CASSLSRPGYQETQYF. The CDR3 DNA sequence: TGTGCCAGCAGCTTATCGAGGCCCGGATACCAAGAGACCCAGTACTTC. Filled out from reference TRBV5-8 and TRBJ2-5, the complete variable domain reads EAGVTQSPTHLIKTRGQQATLRCSPISGHTSVYWYQQALGLGLQFLLWYDEGEERNRGNFPPRFSGRQFPNYSSELNVNALELEDSALYLCASSLSRPGYQETQYFGPGTRLLVL.

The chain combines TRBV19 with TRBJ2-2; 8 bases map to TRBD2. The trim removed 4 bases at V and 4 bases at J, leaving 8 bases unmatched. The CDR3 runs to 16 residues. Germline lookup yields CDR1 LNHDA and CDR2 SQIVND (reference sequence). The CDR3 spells CASSNGGAGGTGELFF. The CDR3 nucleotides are TGTGCCAGTAGTAACGGTGGGGCGGGGGGCACCGGGGAGCTGTTTTTT.

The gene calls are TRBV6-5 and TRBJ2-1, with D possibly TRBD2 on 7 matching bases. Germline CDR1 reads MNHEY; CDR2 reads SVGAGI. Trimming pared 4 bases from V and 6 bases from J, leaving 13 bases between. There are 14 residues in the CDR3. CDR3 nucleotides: TGTGCCAGCAGTTTTGTGGGAGGGGGCAATGAGCAGTTCTTC. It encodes CASSFVGGGNEQFF.

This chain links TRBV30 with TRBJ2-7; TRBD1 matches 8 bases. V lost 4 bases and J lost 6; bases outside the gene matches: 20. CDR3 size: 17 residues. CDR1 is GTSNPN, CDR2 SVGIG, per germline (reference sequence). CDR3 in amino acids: CAWITSRIYGQGGEQYF. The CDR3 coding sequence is TGTGCCTGGATTACCTCTCGTATATATGGACAGGGCGGCGAGCAGTACTTC.

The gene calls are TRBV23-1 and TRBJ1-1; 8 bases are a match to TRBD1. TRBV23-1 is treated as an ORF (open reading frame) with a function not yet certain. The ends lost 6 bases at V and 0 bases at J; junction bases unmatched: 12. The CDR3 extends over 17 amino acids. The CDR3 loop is CASSQGLRGRLNTEAFF. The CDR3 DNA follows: TGCGCCAGCAGCCAAGGCCTCAGGGGGCGGTTGAACACTGAAGCTTTCTTT.

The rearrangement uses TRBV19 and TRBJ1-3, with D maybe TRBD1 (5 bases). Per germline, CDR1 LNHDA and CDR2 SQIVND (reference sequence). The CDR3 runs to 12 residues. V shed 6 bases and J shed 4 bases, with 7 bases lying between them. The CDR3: CASSPGGNTIYF. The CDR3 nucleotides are TGTGCCAGTAGCCCAGGGGGAAACACCATATATTTT.

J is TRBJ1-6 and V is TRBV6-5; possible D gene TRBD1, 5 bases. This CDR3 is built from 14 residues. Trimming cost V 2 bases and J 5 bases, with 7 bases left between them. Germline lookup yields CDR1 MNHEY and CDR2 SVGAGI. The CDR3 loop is CASSYQGDNSPLHF. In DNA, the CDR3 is TGTGCCAGCAGTTACCAAGGGGATAATTCACCCCTCCACTTT.

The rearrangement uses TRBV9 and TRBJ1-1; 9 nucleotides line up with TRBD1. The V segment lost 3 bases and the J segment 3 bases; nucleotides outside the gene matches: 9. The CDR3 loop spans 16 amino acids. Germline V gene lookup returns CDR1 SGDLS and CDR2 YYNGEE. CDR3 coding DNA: TGTGCCAGCAGCGGATACAGGGGGCGCCAGGACACTGAAGCTTTCTTT. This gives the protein CASSGYRGRQDTEAFF.

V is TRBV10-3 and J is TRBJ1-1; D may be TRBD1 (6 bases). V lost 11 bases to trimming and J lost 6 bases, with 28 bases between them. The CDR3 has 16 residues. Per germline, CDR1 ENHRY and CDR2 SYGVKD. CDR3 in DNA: TGTGCCCCAAAGTCCCGGGACAAGACCAGGGGTCCTGAAGCTTTCTTT. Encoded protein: CAPKSRDKTRGPEAFF.

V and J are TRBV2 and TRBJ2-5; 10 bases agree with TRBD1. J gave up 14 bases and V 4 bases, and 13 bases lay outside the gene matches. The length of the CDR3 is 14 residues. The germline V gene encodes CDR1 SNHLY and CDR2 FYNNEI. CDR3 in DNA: TGTGCCAGCAGTGGACAGGGGGCGGCGTCTTCGTGTTACTTC. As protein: CASSGQGAASSCYF. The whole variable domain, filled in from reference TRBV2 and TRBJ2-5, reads EPEVTQTPSHQVTQMGQEVILRCVPISNHLYFYWYRQILGQKVEFLVSFYNNEISEKSEIFDDQFSVERPDGSNFTLKIRSTKLEDSAMYFCASSGQGAASSCYFGPGTRLLVL.

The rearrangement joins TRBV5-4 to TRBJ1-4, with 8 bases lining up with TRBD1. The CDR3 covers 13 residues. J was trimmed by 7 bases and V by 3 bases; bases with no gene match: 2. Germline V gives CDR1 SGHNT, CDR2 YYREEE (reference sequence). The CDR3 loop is CASSSDRGEKLFF. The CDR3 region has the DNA TGTGCCAGCAGCTCAGACAGGGGTGAAAAACTGTTTTTT.

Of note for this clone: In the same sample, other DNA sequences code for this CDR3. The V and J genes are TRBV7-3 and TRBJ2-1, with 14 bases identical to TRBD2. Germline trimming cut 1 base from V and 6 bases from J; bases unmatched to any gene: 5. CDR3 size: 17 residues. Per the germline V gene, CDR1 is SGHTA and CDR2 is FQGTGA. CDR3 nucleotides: TGTGCCAGCAGCTTAAGGTCAGGACTAGCGGGGGGCAATGAGCAGTTCTTC. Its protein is CASSLRSGLAGGNEQFF. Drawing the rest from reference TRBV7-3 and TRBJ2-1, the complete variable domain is GAGVSQTPSNKVTEKGKYVELRCDPISGHTALYWYRQSLGQGPEFLIYFQGTGAADDSGLPNDRFFAVRPEGSVSTLKIQRTERGDSAVYLCASSLRSGLAGGNEQFFGPGTRLTVL.

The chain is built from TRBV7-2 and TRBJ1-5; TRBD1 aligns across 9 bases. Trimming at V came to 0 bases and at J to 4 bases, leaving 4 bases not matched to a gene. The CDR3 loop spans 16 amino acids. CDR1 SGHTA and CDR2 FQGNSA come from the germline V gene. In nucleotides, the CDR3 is TGTGCCAGCAGCTTAGCTGGGACAGGGTGGAATCAGCCCCAGCATTTT. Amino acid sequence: CASSLAGTGWNQPQHF.

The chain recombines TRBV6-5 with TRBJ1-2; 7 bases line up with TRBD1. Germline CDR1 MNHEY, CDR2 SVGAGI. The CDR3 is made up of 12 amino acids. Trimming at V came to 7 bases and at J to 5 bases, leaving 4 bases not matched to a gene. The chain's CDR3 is CASIRTGYGYTF. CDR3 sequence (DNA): TGTGCCAGCATTAGGACAGGATATGGCTACACCTTC.

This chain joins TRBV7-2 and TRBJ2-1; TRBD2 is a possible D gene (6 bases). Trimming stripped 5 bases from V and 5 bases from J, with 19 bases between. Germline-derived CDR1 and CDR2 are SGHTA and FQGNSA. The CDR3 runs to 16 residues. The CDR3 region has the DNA TGTGCCAGCAGCCTTATAAACGGGGGTGGGGACAATGAGCAGTTCTTC. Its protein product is CASSLINGGGDNEQFF. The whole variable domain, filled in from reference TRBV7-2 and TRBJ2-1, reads GAGVSQSPSNKVTEKGKDVELRCDPISGHTALYWYRQSLGQGLEFLIYFQGNSAPDKSGLPSDRFSAERTGGSVSTLTIQRTQQEDSAVYLCASSLINGGGDNEQFFGPGTRLTVL.